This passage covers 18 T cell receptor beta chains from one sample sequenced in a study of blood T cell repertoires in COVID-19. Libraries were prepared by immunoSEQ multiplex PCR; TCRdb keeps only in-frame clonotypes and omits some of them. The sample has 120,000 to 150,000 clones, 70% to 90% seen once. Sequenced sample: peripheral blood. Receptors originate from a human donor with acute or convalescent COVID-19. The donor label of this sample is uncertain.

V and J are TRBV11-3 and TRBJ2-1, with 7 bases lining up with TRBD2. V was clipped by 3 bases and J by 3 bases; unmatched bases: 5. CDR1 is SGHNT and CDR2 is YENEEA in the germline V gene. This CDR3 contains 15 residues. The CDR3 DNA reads TGTGCCAGCAGCTTTGGGGTAGCGGGCTACAATGAGCAGTTCTTC. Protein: CASSFGVAGYNEQFF.

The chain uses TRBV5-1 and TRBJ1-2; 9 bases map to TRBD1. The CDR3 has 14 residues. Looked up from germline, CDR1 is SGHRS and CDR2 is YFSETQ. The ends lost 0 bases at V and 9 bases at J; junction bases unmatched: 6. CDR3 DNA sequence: TGCGCCAGCAGCTTGGGGTGGACAGGGGACAGCTACACCTTC. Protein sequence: CASSLGWTGDSYTF.

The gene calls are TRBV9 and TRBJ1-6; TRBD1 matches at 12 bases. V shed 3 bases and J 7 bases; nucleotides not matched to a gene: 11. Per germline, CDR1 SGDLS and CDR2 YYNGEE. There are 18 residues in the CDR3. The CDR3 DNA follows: TGTGCCAGCAGCGCCCGGGACAGGGGGCAACTACGAAATTCACCCCTCCACTTT. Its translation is CASSARDRGQLRNSPLHF. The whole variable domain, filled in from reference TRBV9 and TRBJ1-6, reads DSGVTQTPKHLITATGQRVTLRCSPRSGDLSVYWYQQSLDQGLQFLIQYYNGEERAKGNILERFSAQQFPDLHSELNLSSLELGDSALYFCASSARDRGQLRNSPLHFGNGTRLTVT.

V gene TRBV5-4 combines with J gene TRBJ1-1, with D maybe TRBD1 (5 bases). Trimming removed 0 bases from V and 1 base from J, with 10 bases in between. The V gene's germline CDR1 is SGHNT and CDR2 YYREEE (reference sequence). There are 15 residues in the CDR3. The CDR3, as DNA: TGTGCCAGCAGCTTGGCAGGGAATAGGAACACTGAAGCTTTCTTT. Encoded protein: CASSLAGNRNTEAFF.

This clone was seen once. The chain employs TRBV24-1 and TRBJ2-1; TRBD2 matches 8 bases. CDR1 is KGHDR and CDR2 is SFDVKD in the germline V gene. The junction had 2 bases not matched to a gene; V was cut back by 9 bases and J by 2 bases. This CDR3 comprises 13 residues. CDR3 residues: CATRGGTYNEQFF. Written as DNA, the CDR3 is TGTGCCACCCGGGGGGGAACCTACAATGAGCAGTTCTTC.

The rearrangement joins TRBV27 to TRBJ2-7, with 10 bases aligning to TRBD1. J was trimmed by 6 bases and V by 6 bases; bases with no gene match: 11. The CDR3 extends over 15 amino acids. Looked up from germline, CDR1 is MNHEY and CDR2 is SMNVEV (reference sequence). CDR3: CASSSLRTGGSEQYV. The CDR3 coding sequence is TGTGCCAGCAGCTCCCTACGGACAGGGGGTAGCGAGCAGTACGTC.

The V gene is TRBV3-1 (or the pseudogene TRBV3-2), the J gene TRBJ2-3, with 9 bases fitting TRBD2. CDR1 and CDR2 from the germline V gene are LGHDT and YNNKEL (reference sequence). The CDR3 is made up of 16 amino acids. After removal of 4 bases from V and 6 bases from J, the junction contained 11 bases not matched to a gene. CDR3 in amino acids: CASSPWRAGGPDTQYF. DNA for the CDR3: TGTGCCAGCAGCCCGTGGAGGGCGGGGGGGCCGGATACGCAGTATTTT.

CDR3: CASSGQVSYGYTF. DNA of the CDR3: TGTGCCAGCAGTGGACAGGTTTCGTATGGCTACACCTTC. V is TRBV27 and J is TRBJ1-2; 7 nucleotides match TRBD1. This CDR3 contains 13 residues. Trimming took 5 bases from V and 5 from J; bases not matched to a gene: 5. In germline, CDR1 is MNHEY, CDR2 SMNVEV (reference sequence).

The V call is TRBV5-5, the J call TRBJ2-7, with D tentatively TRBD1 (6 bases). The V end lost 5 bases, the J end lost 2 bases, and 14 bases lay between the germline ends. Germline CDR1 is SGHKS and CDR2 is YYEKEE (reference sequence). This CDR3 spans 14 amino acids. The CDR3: CASRQGEGAYEQYF. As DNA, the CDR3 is TGTGCCAGCAGACAGGGCGAAGGAGCCTACGAGCAGTACTTC.

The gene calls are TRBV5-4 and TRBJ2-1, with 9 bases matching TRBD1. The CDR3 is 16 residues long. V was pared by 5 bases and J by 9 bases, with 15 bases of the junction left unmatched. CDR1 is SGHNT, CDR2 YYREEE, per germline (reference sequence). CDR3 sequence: CASSRTGQGGLGEQFF. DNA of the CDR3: TGTGCCAGCAGTAGGACGGGACAGGGAGGGTTGGGTGAGCAGTTCTTC.

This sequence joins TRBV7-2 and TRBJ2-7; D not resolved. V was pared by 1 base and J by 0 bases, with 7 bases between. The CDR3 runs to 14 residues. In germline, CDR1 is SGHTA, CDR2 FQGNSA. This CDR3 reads CASSLGVSSYEQYF. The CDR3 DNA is TGTGCCAGCAGCTTAGGAGTAAGCTCCTACGAGCAGTACTTC.

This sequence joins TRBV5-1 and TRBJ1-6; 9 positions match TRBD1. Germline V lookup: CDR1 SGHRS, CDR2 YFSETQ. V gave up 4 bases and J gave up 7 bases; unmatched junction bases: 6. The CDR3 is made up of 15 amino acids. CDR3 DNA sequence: TGCGCCAGCAGCCCCGGGACAGGGAACAATTCACCCCTCCACTTT. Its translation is CASSPGTGNNSPLHF.

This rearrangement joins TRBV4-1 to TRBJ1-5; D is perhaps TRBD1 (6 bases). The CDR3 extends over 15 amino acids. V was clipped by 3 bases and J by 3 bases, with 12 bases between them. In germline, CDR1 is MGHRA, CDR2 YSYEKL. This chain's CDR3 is CASSHGQGNNQPQHF. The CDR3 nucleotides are TGCGCCAGCAGCCACGGCCAGGGGAACAATCAGCCCCAGCATTTT.

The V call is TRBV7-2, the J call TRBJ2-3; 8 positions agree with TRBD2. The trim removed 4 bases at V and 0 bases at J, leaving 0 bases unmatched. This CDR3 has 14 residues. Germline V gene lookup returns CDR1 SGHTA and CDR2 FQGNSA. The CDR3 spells CASSWTSSTDTQYF. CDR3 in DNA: TGTGCCAGCAGCTGGACTAGCAGCACAGATACGCAGTATTTT.

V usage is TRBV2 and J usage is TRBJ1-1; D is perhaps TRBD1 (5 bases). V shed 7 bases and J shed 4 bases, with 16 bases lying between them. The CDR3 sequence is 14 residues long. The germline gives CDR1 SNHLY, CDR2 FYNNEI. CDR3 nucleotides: TGTGCCAGCACGCCTAGGGGATCGGGCACTGAAGCTTTCTTT. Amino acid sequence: CASTPRGSGTEAFF.

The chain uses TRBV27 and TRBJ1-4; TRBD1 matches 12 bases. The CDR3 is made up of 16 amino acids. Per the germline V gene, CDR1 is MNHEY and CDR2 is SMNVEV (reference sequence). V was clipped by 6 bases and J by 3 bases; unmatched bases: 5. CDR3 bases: TGTGCCAGCAGCCCGGGACAGGGGGCAGCTAATGAAAAACTGTTTTTT. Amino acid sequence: CASSPGQGAANEKLFF.

CDR3 nucleotides: TGTGCCATCAGTGATGCGACGGGGGAGCGCACAGATACGCAGTATTTT. Its protein is CAISDATGERTDTQYF. The chain is built from TRBV10-3 and TRBJ2-3; D may be TRBD2 (6 bases). V was cut by 3 bases and J by 1 base, with 14 bases left in between. This CDR3 is 16 amino acids long. Germline values: CDR1 ENHRY, CDR2 SYGVKD.

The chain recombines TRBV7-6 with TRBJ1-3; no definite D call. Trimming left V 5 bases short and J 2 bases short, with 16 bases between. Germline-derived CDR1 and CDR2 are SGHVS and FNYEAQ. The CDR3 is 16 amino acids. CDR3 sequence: CASSLSGWQPGNTIYF. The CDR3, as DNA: TGTGCCAGCAGCCTCAGCGGGTGGCAGCCTGGAAACACCATATATTTT.